This T cell receptor (beta chain) was recovered during a study of T cells in Graves' hyperthyroidism and ophthalmopathy. Study-wide context: Before any treatment, at initial diagnosis, peripheral blood was collected.

Patients aged 18 to 65 had newly diagnosed hyperthyroidism of under 2 months' duration. PBMCs were obtained from about 9.9 ml fresh peripheral blood. Amplified regions were TCR beta CDR3 sequences from RNA transcripts. During a first-round RT-PCR of the TCR CDR3, the HTBI primer set was used. TCRdb re-analysed the multiplex PCR reads in MiXCR, keeping a single row per CDR3 protein. The repertoire includes roughly 750,000 distinct CDR3 sequences, 15% to 20% of them detected once, and approximately 8.4% sits in the top ten. This receptor was obtained from a man between 18 and 35 years old with Graves' hyperthyroidism. The sequenced material came from blood.

For the CDR3, the DNA is TGTGCCAGCAGCTTCCGGGCTAGCGGGAGGGCTGGGGCCAACGTCCTGACTTTC. Translated, it gives CASSFRASGRAGANVLTF. This chain connects TRBV5-6 to TRBJ2-6; TRBD2 matches 12 bases. The CDR3 contains 18 residues. Per germline, CDR1 SGHDT and CDR2 YYEEEE. V shed 2 bases and J 2 bases; nucleotides not matched to a gene: 5. The variable domain in full, with the rest retrieved from reference TRBV5-6 and TRBJ2-6, is DAGVTQSPTHLIKTRGQQVTLRCSPKSGHDTVSWYQQALGQGPQFIFQYYEEEERQRGNFPDRFSGHQFPNYSSELNVNALLLGDSALYLCASSFRASGRAGANVLTFGAGSRLTVL.